The source of this T cell receptor beta chain is a study of response to subunit inactivated influenza vaccine. Study-wide findings and caveats: It was the authors' suggestion that each seasonal influenza vaccination recruits few new T cells.

This clonotype was counted many times. Its target is not known. Germline V CDR1 and CDR2: SGHKS, YYEKEE (reference sequence). This CDR3 contains 14 residues. Trimming left V 1 base short and J 2 bases short, with 10 bases between. In TCRdb, the RT-PCR reads were re-called with MiXCR into one record per CDR3 protein. The sample lists 500,000 to 550,000 distinct CDR3 sequences, 6.5% to 8% occurring once. The source of this sequence is a man in his fifties or sixties who received an inactivated influenza vaccine. This chain connects TRBV5-5 to TRBJ2-7, with D perhaps matching TRBD2 (5 bases). The material was PBMCs from blood, obtained around 25 months after vaccination. The CDR3 protein is CASSLSDGTYEQYF. The CDR3 DNA reads TGTGCCAGCAGCTTGTCGGACGGGACCTACGAGCAGTACTTC.